This TCR beta chain emerged from a study of blood T cell repertoires in COVID-19. Whole-study context: COVID-19 samples collected from the United States, Italy and Spain covered acute and convalescent phases.

The CDR3 loop spans 15 amino acids. Trimming took 11 bases from V and 5 from J, leaving 22 bases between them. Germline CDR1 MNHEY, CDR2 SVGAGI. Study processing details: Reference gene primers were amplified, and this amplification served to estimate nucleated cell counts. This table comes from immunoSEQ multiplex PCR, and its TCRdb copy is limited to in-frame clones, with some not included. V and J calls plus clone size are reproduced from that table; the DNA served to infer D and trimming. Of a few hundred thousand clones listed, 85% to 90% were seen once; the top ten hold 5.5% to 8%. This chain connects TRBV6-5 to TRBJ2-1; D perhaps matches TRBD2 (6 bases). The sample was peripheral blood. The TCR was taken from a woman aged 45 to 65 with COVID-19, enrolled during active disease. The CDR3 protein is CAVPSGGSFHNEQFF. Here the CDR3 DNA reads TGTGCCGTTCCAAGTGGAGGGTCTTTCCACAATGAGCAGTTCTTC.